Listed below are T cell receptor beta chains from one sample, sequenced in a study of blood T cell repertoires in COVID-19. Sequencing was performed with immunoSEQ multiplex PCR; in TCRdb, only in-frame clones are kept and a portion is missing. The table lists around 280,000 clones, more than 75% of them singletons. The sample comprised peripheral blood. These receptors all stem from a woman in her twenties or thirties who had recovered from COVID-19. Both conserved end residues are part of each CDR3. A D gene is named only where the DNA matches it firmly. Clone size is shown for a subset of rows, as once, few, many or a class of expanded clone.

clone size	V gene	D gene	J gene	CDR3 DNA	CDR3 protein
.	TRBV2	.	TRBJ2-7	TGTGCCAGCATACCAGGGCCCTACGAGCAGTACTTC	CASIPGPYEQYF
.	TRBV10-3	TRBD2	TRBJ2-7	TGTGCCATCGGGGGCCGACTAGCGGGAGGTTTCGAGCAGTACTTC	CAIGGRLAGGFEQYF
.	TRBV4-2	TRBD1	TRBJ1-3	TGTGCCAGCAGCCTTAAGGGAACAGGGGGCTTTGGAAACACCATATATTTT	CASSLKGTGGFGNTIYF
.	TRBV18	TRBD1	TRBJ1-2	TGTGCCAGCTCACCCGGGACAGCCACCTATGGCTACACCTTC	CASSPGTATYGYTF
.	TRBV30	.	TRBJ2-3	TGTGCCTGGAGGGGGGGGCTTGGGGCAGATACGCAGTATTTT	CAWRGGLGADTQYF
.	TRBV12-5	.	TRBJ2-2	TGTGCTAGTGGCCCCCCCTCGAGCACCGGGGAGCTGTTTTTT	CASGPPSSTGELFF
.	TRBV28	TRBD1	TRBJ1-1	TGTGCCAGCAGTGCCCTAAGCAGGGGGCGCGTTGAAGCTTTCTTT	CASSALSRGRVEAFF
.	TRBV19	TRBD2	TRBJ2-2	TGTGCCAGTAGTATGTTCGGACTAGCGGGAGGGACGAACACCGGGGAGCTGTTTTTT	CASSMFGLAGGTNTGELFF
.	TRBV7-3	.	TRBJ1-2	TGTGCCAGCAGCTTAAATGGGGCCTCTAGCTACACCTTC	CASSLNGASSYTF
.	TRBV19	TRBD1	TRBJ1-2	TGTGCCATCTCCAGACAGGGCTATGGCTACACCTTC	CAISRQGYGYTF
.	TRBV18	.	TRBJ2-5	TGTGCCAGCTCACCGCAGGACAGCCAAGAGACCCAGTACTTC	CASSPQDSQETQYF
.	TRBV6-5	TRBD1	TRBJ1-2	TGTGCCAGCAGTTACGTTAAGGGGGCTCACTATGGCTACACCTTC	CASSYVKGAHYGYTF
.	TRBV11-2	.	TRBJ1-2	TGTGCCAGCAGCCTTCAGGGTTTGGGCTATGGCTACACCTTC	CASSLQGLGYGYTF
.	TRBV30	TRBD2	TRBJ2-7	TGTGCCTGGAGTGTAAGGGCTAGCGGGTCCTACGAGCAGTACTTC	CAWSVRASGSYEQYF
.	TRBV4-1	TRBD1	TRBJ1-2	TGCGCCAGCAGCCCGGGACAGGTTTCGAACTATGGCTACACCTTC	CASSPGQVSNYGYTF
.	TRBV6-2/TRBV6-3	.	TRBJ1-5	TGTGCCAGCAGCCCTGGACAGCTCTCGAATCAGCCCCAGCATTTT	CASSPGQLSNQPQHF
.	TRBV2	TRBD1	TRBJ2-7	TGTGCCAGCATGAGTGGGACAGCCTACGAGCAGTACTTC	CASMSGTAYEQYF
few	TRBV2	.	TRBJ2-3	TGTGCCAGCAGTGAAGAACAGTTTACGCAGTATTTT	CASSEEQFTQYF
.	TRBV29-1	TRBD2	TRBJ2-7	TGCAGCGTTGTAACTAGCGGGAGGGTCTACGAGCAGTACTTC	CSVVTSGRVYEQYF
.	TRBV9	TRBD2	TRBJ2-1	TGTGCCAGCAGCGCGCGGGAGGACGAGCAGTTCTTC	CASSAREDEQFF
.	TRBV5-6	.	TRBJ2-1	TGTGCCAGCAGCCGCTGGGGAGGTGAGCAGTTCTTC	CASSRWGGEQFF
.	TRBV28	.	TRBJ2-7	TGTGCCAGCATTGACAGCGCCTACGAGCAGTACTTC	CASIDSAYEQYF
.	TRBV6-6	TRBD2	TRBJ2-7	TGTGCCAGCATTCTAAATGTCGCGGGAGGATTCGACGAGCAGTACTTC	CASILNVAGGFDEQYF
once	TRBV5-1	TRBD2	TRBJ2-3	TGCGCCAGCAGCTTGGAAATGGCTAGCGGGGGGGCTCCAGATACGCAGTATTTT	CASSLEMASGGAPDTQYF
.	TRBV2	TRBD1	TRBJ2-7	TGTGCCAGCAATCTCGGACAGGTCGGCGAGCAGTACTTC	CASNLGQVGEQYF
.	TRBV5-1	.	TRBJ2-2	TGCGCCAGCAGTCTCTGGGGGGGCCGTAGCGACTCCGCGAACACCGGGGAGCTGTTTTTT	CASSLWGGRSDSANTGELFF
.	TRBV11-2	.	TRBJ1-5	TGTGCCAGCAGCTTAGATACAGGGACGAATCAGCCCCAGCATTTT	CASSLDTGTNQPQHF
once	TRBV2	TRBD1	TRBJ1-1	TGTGCCAGCAGTGAGGACAGGGGTACCACTGAAGCTTTCTTT	CASSEDRGTTEAFF